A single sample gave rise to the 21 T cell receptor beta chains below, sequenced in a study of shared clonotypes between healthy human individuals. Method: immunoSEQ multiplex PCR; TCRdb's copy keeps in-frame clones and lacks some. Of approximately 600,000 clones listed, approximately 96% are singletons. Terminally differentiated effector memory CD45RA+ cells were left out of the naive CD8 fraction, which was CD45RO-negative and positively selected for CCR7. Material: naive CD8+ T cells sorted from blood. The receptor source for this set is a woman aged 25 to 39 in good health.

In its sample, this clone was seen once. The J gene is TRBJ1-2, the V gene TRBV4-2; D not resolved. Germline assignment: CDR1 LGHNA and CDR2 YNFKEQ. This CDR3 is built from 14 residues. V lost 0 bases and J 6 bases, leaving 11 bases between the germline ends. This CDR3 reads CASSQDPGIDGYTF. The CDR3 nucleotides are TGTGCCAGCAGCCAAGATCCGGGTATCGATGGCTACACCTTC.

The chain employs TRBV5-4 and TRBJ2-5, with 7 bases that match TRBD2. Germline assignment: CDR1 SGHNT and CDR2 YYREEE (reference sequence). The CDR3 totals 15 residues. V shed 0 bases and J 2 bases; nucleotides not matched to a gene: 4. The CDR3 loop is CASSLGGGFQETQYF. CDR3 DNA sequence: TGTGCCAGCAGCTTGGGGGGGGGTTTTCAAGAGACCCAGTACTTC.

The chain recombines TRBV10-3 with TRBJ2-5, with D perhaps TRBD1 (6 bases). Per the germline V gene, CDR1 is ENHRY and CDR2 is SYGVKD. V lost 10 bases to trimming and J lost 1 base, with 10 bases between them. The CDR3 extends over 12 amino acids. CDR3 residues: CASQGSQETQYF. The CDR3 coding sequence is TGTGCCAGCCAGGGGTCCCAAGAGACCCAGTACTTC.

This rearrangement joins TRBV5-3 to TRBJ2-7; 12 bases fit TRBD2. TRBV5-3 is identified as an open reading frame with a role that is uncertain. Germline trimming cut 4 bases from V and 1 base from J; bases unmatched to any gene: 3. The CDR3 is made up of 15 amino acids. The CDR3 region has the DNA TGTGCCAGAAGCCGTCTAGCGGGAGGGTCCTACGAGCAGTACTTC. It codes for CARSRLAGGSYEQYF.

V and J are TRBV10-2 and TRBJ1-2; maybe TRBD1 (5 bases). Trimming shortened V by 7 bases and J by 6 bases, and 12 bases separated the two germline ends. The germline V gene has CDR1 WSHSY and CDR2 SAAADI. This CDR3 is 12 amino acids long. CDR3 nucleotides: TGCGCCAGCACGGGCGGGGGAGATGGCTACACCTTC. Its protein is CASTGGGDGYTF.

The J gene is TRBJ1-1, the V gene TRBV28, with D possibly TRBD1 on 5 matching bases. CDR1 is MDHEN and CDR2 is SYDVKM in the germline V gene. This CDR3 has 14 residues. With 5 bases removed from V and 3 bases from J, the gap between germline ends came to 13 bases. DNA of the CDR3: TGTGCCAGCAGTGATCCGGGACGGGACACTGAAGCTTTCTTT. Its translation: CASSDPGRDTEAFF.

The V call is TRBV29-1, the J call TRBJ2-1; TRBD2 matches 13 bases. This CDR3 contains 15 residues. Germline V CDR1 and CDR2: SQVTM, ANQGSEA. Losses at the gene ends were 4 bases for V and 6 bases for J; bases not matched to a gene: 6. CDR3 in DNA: TGCAGCGTTGGAAAGGGGACTAGCGGGATCAATGAGCAGTTCTTC. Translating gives CSVGKGTSGINEQFF.

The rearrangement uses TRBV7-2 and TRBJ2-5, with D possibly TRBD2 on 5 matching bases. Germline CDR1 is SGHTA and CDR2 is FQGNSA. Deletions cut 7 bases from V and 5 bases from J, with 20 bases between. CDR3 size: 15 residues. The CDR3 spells CASTPVDERGETQYF. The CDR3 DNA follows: TGTGCCAGCACCCCCGTCGACGAAAGAGGGGAGACCCAGTACTTC.

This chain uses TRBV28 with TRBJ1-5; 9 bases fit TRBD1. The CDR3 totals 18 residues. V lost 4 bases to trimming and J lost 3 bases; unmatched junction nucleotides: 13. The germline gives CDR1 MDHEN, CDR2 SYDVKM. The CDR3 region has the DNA TGTGCCAGCAGTTCTATTTCCGGGACAGGGACAAACAATCAGCCCCAGCATTTT. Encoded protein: CASSSISGTGTNNQPQHF. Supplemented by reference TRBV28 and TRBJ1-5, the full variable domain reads DVKVTQSSRYLVKRTGEKVFLECVQDMDHENMFWYRQDPGLGLRLIYFSYDVKMKEKGDIPEGYSVSREKKERFSLILESASTNQTSMYLCASSSISGTGTNNQPQHFGDGTRLSIL.

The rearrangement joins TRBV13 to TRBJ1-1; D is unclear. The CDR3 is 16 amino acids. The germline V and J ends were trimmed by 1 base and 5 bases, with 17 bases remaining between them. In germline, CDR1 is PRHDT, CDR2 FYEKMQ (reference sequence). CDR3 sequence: CASSLEHSPGGTEAFF. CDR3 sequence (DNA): TGTGCCAGCAGCTTAGAACACTCCCCAGGTGGGACTGAAGCTTTCTTT.

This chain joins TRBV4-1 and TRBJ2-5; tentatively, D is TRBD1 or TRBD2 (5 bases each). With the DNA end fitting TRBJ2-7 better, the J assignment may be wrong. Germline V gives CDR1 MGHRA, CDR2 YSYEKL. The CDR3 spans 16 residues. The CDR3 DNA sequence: TGCGCCAGCAGCCAATCTCCGATGGGACGGAGCTACGAGCAGTACTTC. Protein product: CASSQSPMGRSYEQYF.

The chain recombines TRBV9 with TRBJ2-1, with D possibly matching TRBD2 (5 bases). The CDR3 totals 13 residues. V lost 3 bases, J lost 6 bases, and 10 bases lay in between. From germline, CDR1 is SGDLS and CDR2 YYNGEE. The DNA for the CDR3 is TGTGCCAGCAGCGGTAGCGACTCCAATGAGCAGTTCTTC. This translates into CASSGSDSNEQFF.

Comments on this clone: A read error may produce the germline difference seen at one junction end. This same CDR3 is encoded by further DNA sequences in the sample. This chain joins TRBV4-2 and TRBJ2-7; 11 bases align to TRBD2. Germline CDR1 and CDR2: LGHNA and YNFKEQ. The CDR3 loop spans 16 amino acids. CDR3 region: CASSQDDLAGGYEQYF. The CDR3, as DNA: TGTGCCAGCAGCCAAGATGATCTAGCGGGGGGCTACGAGCAGTACTTT.

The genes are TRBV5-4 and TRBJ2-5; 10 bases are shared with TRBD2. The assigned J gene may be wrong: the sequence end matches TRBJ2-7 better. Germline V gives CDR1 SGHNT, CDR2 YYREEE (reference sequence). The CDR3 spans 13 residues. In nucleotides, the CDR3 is TGTGCCAGCAGCCCGGGACTAGCGTACGAGCAGTACTTC. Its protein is CASSPGLAYEQYF.

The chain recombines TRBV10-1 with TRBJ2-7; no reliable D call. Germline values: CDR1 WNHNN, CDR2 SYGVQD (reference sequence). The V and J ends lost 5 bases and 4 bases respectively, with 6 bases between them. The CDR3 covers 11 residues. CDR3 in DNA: TGCGCCAGCAGTTTCGGGTACGAGCAGTACTTC. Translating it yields CASSFGYEQYF.

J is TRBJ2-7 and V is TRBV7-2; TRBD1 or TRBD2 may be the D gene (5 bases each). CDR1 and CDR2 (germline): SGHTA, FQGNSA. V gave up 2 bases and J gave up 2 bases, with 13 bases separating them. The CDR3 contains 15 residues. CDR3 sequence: CASSLNGALTYEQYF. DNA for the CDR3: TGTGCCAGCAGCTTAAACGGGGCGCTTACCTACGAGCAGTACTTC.

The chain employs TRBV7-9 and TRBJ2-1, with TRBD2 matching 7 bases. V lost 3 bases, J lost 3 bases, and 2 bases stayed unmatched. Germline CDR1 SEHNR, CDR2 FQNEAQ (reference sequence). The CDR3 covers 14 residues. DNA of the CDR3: TGTGCCAGCAGCTTGTGGGACTACTACAATGAGCAGTTCTTC. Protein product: CASSLWDYYNEQFF. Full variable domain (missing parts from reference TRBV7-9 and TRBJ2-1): DTGVSQNPRHKITKRGQNVTFRCDPISEHNRLYWYRQTLGQGPEFLTYFQNEAQLEKSRLLSDRFSAERPKGSFSTLEIQRTEQGDSAMYLCASSLWDYYNEQFFGPGTRLTVL.

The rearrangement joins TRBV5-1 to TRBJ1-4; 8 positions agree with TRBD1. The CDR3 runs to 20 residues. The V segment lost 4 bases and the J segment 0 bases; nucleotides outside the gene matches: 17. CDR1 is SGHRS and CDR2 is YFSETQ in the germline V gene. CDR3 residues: CASSLRHYRQGLATNEKLFF. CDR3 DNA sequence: TGCGCCAGCAGCCTTAGACACTATCGACAGGGGCTTGCAACTAATGAAAAACTGTTTTTT.

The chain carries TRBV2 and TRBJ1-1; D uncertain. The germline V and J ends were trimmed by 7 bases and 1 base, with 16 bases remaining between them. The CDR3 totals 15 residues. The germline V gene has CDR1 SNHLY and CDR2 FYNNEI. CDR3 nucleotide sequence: TGTGCCAGCACTATCCCCCGGCAGCAGAACACTGAAGCTTTCTTT. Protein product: CASTIPRQQNTEAFF.

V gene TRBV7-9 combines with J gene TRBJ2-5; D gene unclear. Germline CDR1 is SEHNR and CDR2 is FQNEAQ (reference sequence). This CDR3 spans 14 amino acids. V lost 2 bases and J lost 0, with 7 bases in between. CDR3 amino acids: CASSLRQDQETQYF. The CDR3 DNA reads TGTGCCAGCAGCTTAAGGCAGGACCAAGAGACCCAGTACTTC.

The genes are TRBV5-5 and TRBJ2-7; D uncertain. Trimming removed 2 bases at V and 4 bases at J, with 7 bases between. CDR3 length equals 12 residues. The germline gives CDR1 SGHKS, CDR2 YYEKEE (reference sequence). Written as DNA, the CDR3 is TGTGCCAGCAGCTTAAAGTGGTACGAGCAGTACTTC. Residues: CASSLKWYEQYF. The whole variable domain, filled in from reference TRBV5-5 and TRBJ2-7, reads DAGVTQSPTHLIKTRGQQVTLRCSPISGHKSVSWYQQVLGQGPQFIFQYYEKEERGRGNFPDRFSARQFPNYSSELNVNALLLGDSALYLCASSLKWYEQYFGPGTRLTVT.